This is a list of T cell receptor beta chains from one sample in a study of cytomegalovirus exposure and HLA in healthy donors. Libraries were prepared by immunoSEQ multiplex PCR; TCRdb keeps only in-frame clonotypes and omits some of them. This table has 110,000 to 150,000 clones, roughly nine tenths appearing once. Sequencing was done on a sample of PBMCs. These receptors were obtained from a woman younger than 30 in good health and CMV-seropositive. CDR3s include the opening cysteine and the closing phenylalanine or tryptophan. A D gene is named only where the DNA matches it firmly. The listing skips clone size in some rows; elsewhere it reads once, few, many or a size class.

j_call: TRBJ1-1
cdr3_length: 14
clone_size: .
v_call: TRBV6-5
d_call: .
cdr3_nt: TGTGCCAGCAGTGTTAGGACAGAGGCGTCTGAAGCTTTCTTT
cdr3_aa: CASSVRTEASEAFF

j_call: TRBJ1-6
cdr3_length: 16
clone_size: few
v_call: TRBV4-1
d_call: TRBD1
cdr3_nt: TGCGCCAGCAGCCTCGGACAGGGCCCTAATAATTCACCCCTCCACTTT
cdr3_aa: CASSLGQGPNNSPLHF

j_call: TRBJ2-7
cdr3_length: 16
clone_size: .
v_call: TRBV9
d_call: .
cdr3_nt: TGTGCCAGCAGCGTAGCCTTCGGAGGAGGGTTAGGCGAGCAGTACTTC
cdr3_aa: CASSVAFGGGLGEQYF

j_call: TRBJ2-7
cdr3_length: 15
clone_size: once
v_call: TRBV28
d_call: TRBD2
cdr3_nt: TGTGCCAGCAGTTCCCCTCCAGCGGGGGAGCCCGAGCAGTACTTC
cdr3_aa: CASSSPPAGEPEQYF

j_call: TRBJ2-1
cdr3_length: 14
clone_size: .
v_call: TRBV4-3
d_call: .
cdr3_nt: TGCGCCAGCAGCCAAGAAGAAGTAGCCAATGAGCAGTTCTTC
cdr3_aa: CASSQEEVANEQFF

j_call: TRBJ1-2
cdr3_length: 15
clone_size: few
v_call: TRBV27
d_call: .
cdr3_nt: TGTGCCAGCAGTCAAACTACAGGCGCCGTAGGGAGCTACACCTTC
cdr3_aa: CASSQTTGAVGSYTF

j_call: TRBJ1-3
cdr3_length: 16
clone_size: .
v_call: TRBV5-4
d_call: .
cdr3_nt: TGTGCCAGCAGCGCCGACAGCGCCCTCTCTGGAAACACCATATATTTT
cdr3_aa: CASSADSALSGNTIYF

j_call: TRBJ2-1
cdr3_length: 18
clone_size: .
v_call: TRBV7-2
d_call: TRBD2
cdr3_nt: TGTGCCAGCAGCTCTCCCATGCTGACTAGCGGGGTTTACAATGAGCAGTTCTTC
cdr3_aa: CASSSPMLTSGVYNEQFF

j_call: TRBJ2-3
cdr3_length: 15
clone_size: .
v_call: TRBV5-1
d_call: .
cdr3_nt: TGCGCCAGCACCGACAGGCCCGAGGGTACAGATACGCAGTATTTT
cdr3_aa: CASTDRPEGTDTQYF

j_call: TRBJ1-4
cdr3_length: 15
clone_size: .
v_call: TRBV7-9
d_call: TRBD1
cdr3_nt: TGTGCCAGCAGCGCAGACAGGGTTCGGAGTGAAAAACTGTTTTTT
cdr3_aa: CASSADRVRSEKLFF

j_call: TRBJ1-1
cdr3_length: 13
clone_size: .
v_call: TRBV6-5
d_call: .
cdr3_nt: TGTGCCAGCAGTTACGAGGGTCGGGCTGAAGCTTTCTTT
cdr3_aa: CASSYEGRAEAFF

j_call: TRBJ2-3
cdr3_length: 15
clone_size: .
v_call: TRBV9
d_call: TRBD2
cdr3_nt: TGTGCCAGCAGCGTAGAGCGGGGGGGCCTGGATACGCAGTATTTT
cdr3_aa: CASSVERGGLDTQYF

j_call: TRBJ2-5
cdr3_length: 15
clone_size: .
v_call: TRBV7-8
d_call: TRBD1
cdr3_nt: TGTGCCAGCAGCTTAGGCAGGGGGCTTTGGGAGACCCAGTACTTC
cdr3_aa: CASSLGRGLWETQYF

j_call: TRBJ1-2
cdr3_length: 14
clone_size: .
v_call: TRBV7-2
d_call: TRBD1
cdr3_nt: TGTGCCAGCAGCCTTGGACAGGGGGCGCCTGGCTACACCTTC
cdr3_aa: CASSLGQGAPGYTF

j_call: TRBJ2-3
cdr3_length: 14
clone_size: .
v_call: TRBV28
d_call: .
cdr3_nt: TGTGCCAGCAGTTTACTGGAGAGCACAGATACGCAGTATTTT
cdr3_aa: CASSLLESTDTQYF

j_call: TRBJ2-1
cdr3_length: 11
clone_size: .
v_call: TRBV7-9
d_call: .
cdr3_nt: TGTGCCAGCAGCTTCAGAAATGAGCAGTTCTTC
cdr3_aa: CASSFRNEQFF